Given below is one T cell receptor (beta chain) in context. TCR beta CDR3 amplification used RNA transcripts. HTBI primers served in a first-round RT-PCR, which a second-round multiplex PCR followed. Using its own MiXCR run on the multiplex PCR reads, TCRdb lists one record per CDR3 protein. The data contain more than 300,000 distinct CDR3 sequences, roughly 17% of them singletons. These data are taken from a study of Graves' ophthalmopathy and Graves' hyperthyroidism. Across the whole study: Before any treatment, peripheral blood was taken at the initial diagnosis.

This CDR3 is 12 amino acids long. Trimming took 2 bases from V and 3 from J, leaving 7 bases between them. From germline, CDR1 is DFQATT and CDR2 SNEGSKA (reference sequence). A volume of approximately 10 ml of fresh peripheral blood supplied the PBMCs. Sequenced input: peripheral blood. This chain joins TRBV20-1 and TRBJ2-5; D might be TRBD1 (6 bases). The sequence came from an adult woman with stable Graves' hyperthyroidism. This chain's CDR3 is CSARQGKETQYF. DNA for the CDR3: TGCAGTGCTAGACAGGGGAAAGAGACCCAGTACTTC.